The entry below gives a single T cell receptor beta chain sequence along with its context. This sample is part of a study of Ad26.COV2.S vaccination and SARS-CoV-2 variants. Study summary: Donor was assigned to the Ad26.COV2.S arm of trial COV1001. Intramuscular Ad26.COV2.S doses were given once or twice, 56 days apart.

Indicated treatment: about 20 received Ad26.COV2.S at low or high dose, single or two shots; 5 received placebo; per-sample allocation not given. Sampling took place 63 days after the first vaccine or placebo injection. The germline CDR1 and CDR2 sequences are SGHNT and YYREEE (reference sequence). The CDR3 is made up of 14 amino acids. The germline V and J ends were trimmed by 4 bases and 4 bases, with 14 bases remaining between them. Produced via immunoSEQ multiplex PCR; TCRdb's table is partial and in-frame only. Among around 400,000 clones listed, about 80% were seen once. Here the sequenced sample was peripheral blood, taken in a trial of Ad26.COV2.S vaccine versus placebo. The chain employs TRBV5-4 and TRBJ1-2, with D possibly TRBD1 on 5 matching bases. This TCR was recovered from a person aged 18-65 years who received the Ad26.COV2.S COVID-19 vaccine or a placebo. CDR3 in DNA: TGTGCCAGCAGCACAACGGGACGCCCCTATGGCTACACCTTC. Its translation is CASSTTGRPYGYTF.